This record looks at one T cell receptor beta chain sequence and its context. The PCR used 60 Vbeta and 13 Jbeta primers. The method was immunoSEQ multiplex PCR; TCRdb's version includes in-frame clones alone and lacks a portion of them. The sample contains around 110,000 clones, over 50% of which appear only once. The CDR3 is made up of 16 amino acids. V was clipped by 2 bases and J by 0 bases, with 16 bases between them. Looked up from germline, CDR1 is GTSNPN and CDR2 is SVGIG (reference sequence). This specimen comes from a study of cytomegalovirus exposure and HLA in healthy donors. The V call is TRBV30, the J call TRBJ1-1; D is undetermined. Sequenced sample: PBMCs. The receptor was isolated from a woman in her 40s in good health and CMV-seropositive. The CDR3 DNA sequence: TGTGCCTGGAGTCTTGGGAGTGGTTTTATGAACACTGAAGCTTTCTTT. Residues: CAWSLGSGFMNTEAFF. The full variable domain, with the rest looked up from reference TRBV30 and TRBJ1-1, is SQTIHQWPATLVQPVGSPLSLECTVEGTSNPNLYWYRQAAGRGLQLLFYSVGIGQISSEVPQNLSASRPQDRQFILSSKKLLLSDSGFYLCAWSLGSGFMNTEAFFGQGTRLTVV.